This T cell receptor (beta chain) was documented in a study of control samples from healthy donors and cancer patients. Sequenced by immunoSEQ multiplex PCR; TCRdb stores in-frame clones only, minus some. The sample includes about 150,000 clones, over 90% of them seen just once. Trimming removed 1 base from V and 7 bases from J; junction bases left unmatched: 8. Germline CDR1 and CDR2: SGHTA and FQGNSA. The CDR3 covers 15 residues. Sequenced sample: blood. This chain connects TRBV7-2 to TRBJ2-7, with 9 bases matching TRBD2. This clonotype originated in a man between 45 and 60 years old in good health. The CDR3 spells CASSLGGGRAGEQYF. CDR3 DNA: TGTGCCAGCAGCTTAGGCGGCGGGAGGGCCGGGGAGCAGTACTTC.